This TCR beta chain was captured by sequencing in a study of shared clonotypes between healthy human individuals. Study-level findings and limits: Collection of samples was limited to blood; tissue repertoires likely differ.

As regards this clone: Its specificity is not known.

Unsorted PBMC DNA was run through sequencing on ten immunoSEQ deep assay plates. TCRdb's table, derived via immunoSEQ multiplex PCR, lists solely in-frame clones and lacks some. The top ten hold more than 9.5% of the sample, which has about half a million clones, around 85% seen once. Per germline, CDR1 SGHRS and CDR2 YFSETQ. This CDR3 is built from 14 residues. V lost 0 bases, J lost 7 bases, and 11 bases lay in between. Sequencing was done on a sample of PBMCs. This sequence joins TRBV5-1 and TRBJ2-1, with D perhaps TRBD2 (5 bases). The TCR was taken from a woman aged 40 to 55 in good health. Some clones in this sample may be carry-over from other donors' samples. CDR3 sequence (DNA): TGCGCCAGCAGCTTGGTAACCGGGATTAATGAGCAGTTCTTC. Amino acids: CASSLVTGINEQFF. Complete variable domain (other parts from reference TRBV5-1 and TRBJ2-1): KAGVTQTPRYLIKTRGQQVTLSCSPISGHRSVSWYQQTPGQGLQFLFEYFSETQRNKGNFPGRFSGRQFSNSRSEMNVSTLELGDSALYLCASSLVTGINEQFFGPGTRLTVL.